This TCR beta chain comes out of a study of blood T cell repertoires in COVID-19. Background on the study: The analysed material was cDNA or gDNA that came from T cells, B-cell-depleted T cells, or PBMCs.

The CDR3 runs to 15 residues. Germline V CDR1 and CDR2: SGHRS, YFSETQ. With V trimmed by 4 bases and J by 7 bases, 10 bases remained unmatched. In the original workflow: Quantification of nucleated cells was approximated via reference gene primer amplification. Clones were sequenced by immunoSEQ multiplex PCR, and TCRdb holds only the in-frame ones, with some missing. The V and J calls and clone size are taken from that table; D and trimming were inferred from the DNA. The data contain 280,000 or so clones, approximately 85% of them singletons. The genes are TRBV5-1 and TRBJ1-2; 10 nucleotides line up with TRBD1. The sequence was collected from a man aged 25 to 40 who had recovered from COVID-19. The specimen sequenced was PBMCs or T cells enriched from blood (not recorded which). The CDR3 DNA is TGCGCCAGCAGCCCGAGACAGGGGGCATCTGGTGGCTACACCTTC. It specifies CASSPRQGASGGYTF. Drawing the rest from reference TRBV5-1 and TRBJ1-2, the complete variable domain is KAGVTQTPRYLIKTRGQQVTLSCSPISGHRSVSWYQQTPGQGLQFLFEYFSETQRNKGNFPGRFSGRQFSNSRSEMNVSTLELGDSALYLCASSPRQGASGGYTFGSGTRLTVV.